Ten or more counts support the clone carrying this T cell receptor beta chain. The sample is drawn from a study of neurological immune-mediated disorders. The CDR3 totals 14 residues. Germline values: CDR1 SGHDT, CDR2 YYEEEE. Trimming left V 4 bases short and J 2 bases short, with 10 bases between. The cDNA was produced through 5'RACE with 10-nucleotide random UMIs. In each sequencing run, over 160 million TCR-beta sequences were generated from 15-18 subjects. TCRdb used MiXCR to reprocess the 5' RACE reads, holding one entry per CDR3 protein. Among about 24,000 distinct CDR3 sequences listed, over 10% were seen once.

The receptor's source is a woman in her forties with HTLV-1-associated myelopathy (HAM/TSP). The V and J genes are TRBV5-6 and TRBJ1-5; D gene uncertain. Sequences were obtained from PBMCs. The CDR3 DNA sequence: TGTGCCAGCAGCCGTTTCCGTGGCAATCAGCCCCAGCATTTT. Protein product: CASSRFRGNQPQHF.